This record looks at one TCR beta chain sequence and its context. The antigen remains unidentified. The V gene's germline CDR1 is MNHNS and CDR2 SASEGT. CDR3 length: 14 residues. Trimming took 5 bases from V and 6 from J; bases not matched to a gene: 10. The sample originates from a study of response to subunit inactivated influenza vaccine. TCRdb processed the RT-PCR reads anew with MiXCR; each CDR3 protein has one entry. The table has 500,000 to 550,000 distinct CDR3 sequences, 7.6% seen once. Overall study findings and caveats: New T cells are recruited in small numbers by each seasonal influenza vaccination, according to the authors' suggestion.

The gene calls are TRBV6-1 and TRBJ2-7; TRBD2 agrees at 7 bases. This TCR derives from a man between 50 and 69 years old who received an inactivated influenza vaccine. This material consisted of PBMCs from blood, taken roughly 24 months after vaccination. In DNA form, the CDR3 reads TGTGCCAGCAGTCCACGACACGGGGAGGGCGAGCAGTACTTC. Protein product: CASSPRHGEGEQYF.